These 8 T cell receptor beta chains originate from one sample sequenced in a study of T-cell memory formation after mild COVID-19. TCRdb independently ran MiXCR on the 5' RACE reads; one entry per CDR3 protein. The repertoire consists of roughly 170,000 distinct CDR3 sequences, with about 18% occurring once and the leading ten covering roughly 4.3%. The sample taken for sequencing was PBMCs or a T cell subset sorted from them (not recorded which). These receptors all come from a man in his late teens or twenties who had mild COVID-19 (a few samples of this study predate the infection). Cell type and time point are not known.

This clonotype was picked up many times. At one boundary the junction diverges from the germline segment, which might be a read error. This chain links TRBV7-7 with TRBJ2-1; 10 bases line up with TRBD2. The germline V gene has CDR1 SSHAT and CDR2 FNYEAQ (reference sequence). The CDR3 is 14 residues long. CDR3 region: CASSSSSGGNEQFF. CDR3 sequence (DNA): TGTGCTAGCAGCTCGTCTAGCGGGGGTAATGAGCAGTTCTTC.

The chain carries TRBV10-3 and TRBJ1-1; 8 positions agree with TRBD1. The CDR3 length is 14 residues. The germline V gene encodes CDR1 ENHRY and CDR2 SYGVKD. Trimming removed 9 bases from V and 1 base from J; junction bases left unmatched: 7. CDR3 in amino acids: CAIRTGKGNTEAFF. The DNA of the CDR3 is TGTGCCATTCGGACAGGGAAGGGGAACACTGAAGCTTTCTTT.

This clonotype has a handful of counts. The rearrangement uses TRBV6-1 and TRBJ1-2, with D tentatively TRBD1 (6 bases). Germline V gene data show CDR1 as MNHNS and CDR2 as SASEGT. CDR3 length: 15 residues. V was shortened by 5 bases and J by 6 bases, with 19 bases between the two germline ends. CDR3 amino acids: CASSRLGTPSHGYTF. In DNA form, the CDR3 reads TGTGCCAGCAGTCGCTTGGGGACACCCAGTCATGGCTACACCTTC.

There are a few counts of this clonotype. The genes are TRBV28 and TRBJ2-1; D remains ambiguous. The V end was cut by 4 bases, the J end by 7 bases, with 8 bases between. CDR3 size: 12 residues. Germline CDR1 MDHEN, CDR2 SYDVKM. CDR3 sequence: CASSSIPNEQFF. In nucleotides, the CDR3 is TGTGCCAGCAGTTCCATACCTAATGAGCAGTTCTTC.

The CDR3 region is CASSLTAPYEQYF. CDR3 nucleotides: TGTGCCAGCAGCCTGACAGCCCCCTACGAGCAGTACTTC. The rearrangement uses TRBV7-9 and TRBJ2-7, with D perhaps TRBD1 (5 bases). CDR1 is SEHNR, CDR2 FQNEAQ, per germline (reference sequence). The CDR3 is 13 residues long. The V end was cut by 5 bases, the J end by 2 bases, with 10 bases between.

This clonotype was observed a few times. The chain joins TRBV12-3 or TRBV12-4 to TRBJ2-1, with 9 bases lining up with TRBD1. V shed 3 bases and J 4 bases; nucleotides not matched to a gene: 1. This CDR3 has 14 residues. CDR3 in amino acids: CASSLTGGYNEQFF. The CDR3 nucleotides are TGTGCCAGCAGTTTGACAGGGGGGTACAATGAGCAGTTCTTC.

The sample holds a few counts of this clonotype. J is TRBJ1-1 and V is TRBV5-1, with D perhaps matching TRBD1 (6 bases). The CDR3 is made up of 15 amino acids. Germline assignment: CDR1 SGHRS and CDR2 YFSETQ. The V end was cut by 4 bases, the J end by 0 bases, with 13 bases between. CDR3 loop: CASSTAGTLNTEAFF. DNA for the CDR3: TGCGCCAGCAGCACCGCCGGGACACTGAACACTGAAGCTTTCTTT.

The chain has TRBV19 and TRBJ2-1; 10 nucleotides align to TRBD1. V lost 3 bases to trimming and J lost 5 bases; unmatched junction nucleotides: 13. CDR1 and CDR2 (germline): LNHDA, SQIVND (reference sequence). The length of the CDR3 is 18 residues. The CDR3 region has the DNA TGTGCCAGTAGTATTATGGGACAGGGGAATTCATATCACAATGAGCAGTTCTTC. Its protein product is CASSIMGQGNSYHNEQFF.